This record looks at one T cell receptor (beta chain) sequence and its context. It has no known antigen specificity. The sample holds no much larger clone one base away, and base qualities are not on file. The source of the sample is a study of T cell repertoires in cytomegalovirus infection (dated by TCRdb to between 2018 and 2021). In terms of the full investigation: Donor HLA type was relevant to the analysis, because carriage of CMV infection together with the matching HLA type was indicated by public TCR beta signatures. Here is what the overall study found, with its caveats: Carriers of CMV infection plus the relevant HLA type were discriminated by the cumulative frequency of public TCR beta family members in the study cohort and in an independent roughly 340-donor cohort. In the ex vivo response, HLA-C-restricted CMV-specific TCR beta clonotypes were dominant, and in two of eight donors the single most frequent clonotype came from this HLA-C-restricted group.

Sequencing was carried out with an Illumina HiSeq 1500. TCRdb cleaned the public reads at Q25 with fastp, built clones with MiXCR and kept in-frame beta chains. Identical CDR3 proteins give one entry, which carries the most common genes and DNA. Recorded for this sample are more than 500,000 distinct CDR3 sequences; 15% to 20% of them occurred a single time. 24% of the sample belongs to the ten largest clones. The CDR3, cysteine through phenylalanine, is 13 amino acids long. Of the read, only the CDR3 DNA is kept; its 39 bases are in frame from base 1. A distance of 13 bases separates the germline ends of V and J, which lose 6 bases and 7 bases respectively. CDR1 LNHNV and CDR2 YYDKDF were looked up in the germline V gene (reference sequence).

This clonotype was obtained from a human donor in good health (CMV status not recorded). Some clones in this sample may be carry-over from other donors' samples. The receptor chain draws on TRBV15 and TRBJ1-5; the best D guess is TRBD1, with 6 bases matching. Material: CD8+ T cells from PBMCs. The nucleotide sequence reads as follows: TGTGCCACCAGAGGCGACAGGCGGCAGCCCCAGCATTTT. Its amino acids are CATRGDRRQPQHF.